A selection of T cell receptor beta chains follows, all from one sample in a study of blood T cell repertoires in COVID-19. The table came from immunoSEQ multiplex PCR; TCRdb's copy has only in-frame clones and leaves some out. This table holds 130,000 or so clones, more than 80% found once. Sequenced: peripheral blood. These receptors were collected from a human donor in a cohort sampled during active COVID-19. The CDR3 runs from the conserved cysteine through the conserved F or W.

V	J	CDR3
TRBV5-1	TRBJ1-6	CASSSGQGISPLHF
TRBV9	TRBJ1-5	CASSKEENQPQHF
TRBV2	TRBJ1-4	CASGRQFNEKLFF
TRBV5-6	TRBJ2-5	CASSLSQETQYF
TRBV15	TRBJ1-6	CATSRDSGGRSPLHF
TRBV28	TRBJ1-4	CASSRFSTNEKLFF
TRBV19	TRBJ2-3	CASSIFPGTTTDTQYF
TRBV6-2/TRBV6-3	TRBJ1-6	CASSYTRQNNSPLHF
TRBV6-5	TRBJ1-1	CASSSQGAGTEAFF
TRBV3-1/TRBV3-2	TRBJ2-1	CASSRHRGHSNEQFF
TRBV6-1	TRBJ1-5	CASSEVMAGNQPQHF
TRBV6-5	TRBJ1-6	CASHPRGNSPLHF
TRBV20-1	TRBJ2-2	CSASGTSGGNTGELFF
TRBV7-7	TRBJ2-5	CASSLGQGEVETQYF
TRBV5-4	TRBJ2-2	CASSSGQLSTGELFF
TRBV19	TRBJ2-3	CASSIQGGGTDTQYF
TRBV30	TRBJ2-1	CAWSVPLPDEQFF
TRBV10-1	TRBJ2-1	CASSGPRTGNNEQFF
TRBV3-1/TRBV3-2	TRBJ2-4	CASSQDPTGGNIQYF
TRBV9	TRBJ2-2	CASSVSLLAGSTGELFF